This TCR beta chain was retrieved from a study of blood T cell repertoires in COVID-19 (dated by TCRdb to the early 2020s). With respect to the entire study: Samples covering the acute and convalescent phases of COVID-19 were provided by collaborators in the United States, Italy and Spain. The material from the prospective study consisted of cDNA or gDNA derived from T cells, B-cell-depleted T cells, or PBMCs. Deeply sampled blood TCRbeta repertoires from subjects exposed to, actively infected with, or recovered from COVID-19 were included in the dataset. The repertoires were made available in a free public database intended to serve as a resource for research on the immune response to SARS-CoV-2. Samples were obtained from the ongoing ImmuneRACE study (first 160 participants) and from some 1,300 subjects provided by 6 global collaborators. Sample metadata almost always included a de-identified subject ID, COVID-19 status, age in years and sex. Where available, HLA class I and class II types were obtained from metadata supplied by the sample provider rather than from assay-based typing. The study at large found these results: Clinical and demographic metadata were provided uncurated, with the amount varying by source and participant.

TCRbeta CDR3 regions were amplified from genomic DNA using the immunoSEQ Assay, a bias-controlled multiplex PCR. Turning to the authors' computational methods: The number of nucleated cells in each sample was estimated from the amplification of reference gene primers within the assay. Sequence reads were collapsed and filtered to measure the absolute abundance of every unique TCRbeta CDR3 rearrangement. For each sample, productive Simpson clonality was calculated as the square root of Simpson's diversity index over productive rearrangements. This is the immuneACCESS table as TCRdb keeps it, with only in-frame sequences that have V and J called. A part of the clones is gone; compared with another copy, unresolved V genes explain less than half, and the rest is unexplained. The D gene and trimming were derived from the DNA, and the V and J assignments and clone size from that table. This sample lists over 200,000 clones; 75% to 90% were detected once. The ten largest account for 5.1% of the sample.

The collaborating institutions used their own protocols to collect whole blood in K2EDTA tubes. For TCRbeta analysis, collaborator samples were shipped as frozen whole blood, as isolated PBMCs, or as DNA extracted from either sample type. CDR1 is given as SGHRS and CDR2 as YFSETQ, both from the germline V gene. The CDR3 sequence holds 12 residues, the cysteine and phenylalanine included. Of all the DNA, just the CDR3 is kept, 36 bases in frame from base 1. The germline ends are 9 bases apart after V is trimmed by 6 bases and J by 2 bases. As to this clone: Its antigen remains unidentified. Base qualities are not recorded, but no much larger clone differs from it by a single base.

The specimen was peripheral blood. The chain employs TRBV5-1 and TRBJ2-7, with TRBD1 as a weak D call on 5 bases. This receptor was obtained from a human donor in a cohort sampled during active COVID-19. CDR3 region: CASNDSPYEQYF. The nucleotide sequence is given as TGCGCCAGCAATGACAGTCCCTACGAGCAGTACTTC. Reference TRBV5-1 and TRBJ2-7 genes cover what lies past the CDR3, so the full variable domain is KAGVTQTPRYLIKTRGQQVTLSCSPISGHRSVSWYQQTPGQGLQFLFEYFSETQRNKGNFPGRFSGRQFSNSRSEMNVSTLELGDSALYLCASNDSPYEQYFGPGTRLTVT.